One and the same sample provided the 24 T cell receptor beta chains below, sequenced in a study of T cell responses to AZD1222 COVID-19 vaccine. The method was immunoSEQ multiplex PCR; TCRdb's version includes in-frame clones alone and lacks a portion of them. Found here are approximately 160,000 clones, around 88% of them singletons; the top ten hold under 3.5%. The starting material was peripheral blood, obtained on day 0 of MenACWY control vaccination. The source of these receptors is an adult in good health.

J is TRBJ2-7 and V is TRBV6-5; D not certain. Germline V gene lookup returns CDR1 MNHEY and CDR2 SVGAGI. This CDR3 region has 13 residues. Deletions cut 7 bases from V and 3 bases from J, with 13 bases between. In DNA form, the CDR3 reads TGTGCCAGCATGGAAAGGACCCACTACGAGCAGTACTTC. This encodes CASMERTHYEQYF.

The rearrangement joins TRBV6-6 to TRBJ2-7; 10 positions agree with TRBD1. V was pared by 6 bases and J by 2 bases, with 7 bases of the junction left unmatched. Germline CDR1 is MNHNY and CDR2 is SVGAGI (reference sequence). This CDR3 comprises 15 residues. This chain's CDR3 is CASRTPGQGPYEQYF. The CDR3, as DNA: TGTGCCAGCAGGACTCCGGGACAGGGGCCCTACGAGCAGTACTTC.

The chain carries TRBV6-2 or TRBV6-3 and TRBJ2-3; TRBD2 matches 9 bases. Trimming took 4 bases from V and 1 from J; bases not matched to a gene: 6. This CDR3 is 16 amino acids long. From germline, CDR1 is MNHEY and CDR2 SVGEGT. CDR3 DNA: TGTGCCAGCAGTTTCGATCCTAGCGGGGGCACAGATACGCAGTATTTT. It is translated as CASSFDPSGGTDTQYF.

The V gene is TRBV7-2, the J gene TRBJ1-4; tentative D call: TRBD1 (6 bases). This CDR3 is built from 14 residues. Trimming removed 3 bases at V and 2 bases at J, with 7 bases between. Germline CDR1 SGHTA, CDR2 FQGNSA. The CDR3 DNA sequence: TGTGCCAGCAGCTTTAGGGGGACTAATGAAAAACTGTTTTTT. This encodes CASSFRGTNEKLFF.

This chain joins TRBV19 and TRBJ1-3; the D is unclear. Germline CDR1 reads LNHDA; CDR2 reads SQIVND (reference sequence). This CDR3 contains 16 residues. V lost 3 bases and J lost 0, with 12 bases in between. The CDR3 region has the DNA TGTGCCAGTAGTATGGATCAGGAGAGCTCTGGAAACACCATATATTTT. Translated, it gives CASSMDQESSGNTIYF. The complete variable domain, with remaining parts taken from reference TRBV19 and TRBJ1-3, reads DGGITQSPKYLFRKEGQNVTLSCEQNLNHDAMYWYRQDPGQGLRLIYYSQIVNDFQKGDIAEGYSVSREKKESFPLTVTSAQKNPTAFYLCASSMDQESSGNTIYFGEGSWLTVV.

This clone was seen only once. V is TRBV6-1 and J is TRBJ2-6; D remains ambiguous. CDR1 MNHNS and CDR2 SASEGT come from the germline V gene. The CDR3 has 17 amino acids. V lost 2 bases to trimming and J lost 0 bases, with 11 bases between them. The CDR3 sequence: CASSEQKATSGANVLTF. CDR3 in DNA: TGTGCCAGCAGTGAACAAAAGGCCACCTCTGGGGCCAACGTCCTGACTTTC.

The J gene is TRBJ1-5, the V gene TRBV15; D not resolved. Germline CDR1 and CDR2: LNHNV and YYDKDF (reference sequence). V was cut by 0 bases and J by 1 base, with 7 bases left in between. CDR3 size: 15 residues. CDR3 region: CATSRELQSNQPQHF. CDR3 DNA sequence: TGTGCCACCAGCAGAGAACTACAAAGCAATCAGCCCCAGCATTTT.

This chain links TRBV6-5 with TRBJ1-4; tentative D call: TRBD1 (5 bases). Germline V gene lookup returns CDR1 MNHEY and CDR2 SVGAGI. V was pared by 8 bases and J by 3 bases, with 10 bases between. The length of the CDR3 is 13 residues. The CDR3 nucleotides read TGTGCCAGCCGGGGGAGGGCTAATGAAAAACTGTTTTTT. Translating gives CASRGRANEKLFF.

V gene TRBV20-1 combines with J gene TRBJ2-7; D is uncertain. Trimming took off 7 bases at V and 5 bases at J, with 12 bases between the two ends. The CDR3 consists of 11 residues. The germline CDR1 and CDR2 sequences are DFQATT and SNEGSKA (reference sequence). This CDR3 reads CSGSAGNEQYF. The CDR3 coding sequence is TGCAGTGGCAGCGCTGGCAACGAGCAGTACTTC.

In its sample, this clone was seen once. The chain is built from TRBV5-4 and TRBJ1-2, with D possibly TRBD1 on 5 matching bases. The V end was cut by 3 bases, the J end by 3 bases, with 9 bases between. CDR1 and CDR2 from the germline V gene are SGHNT and YYREEE (reference sequence). This CDR3 has 13 amino acids. The CDR3 nucleotides are TGTGCCAGCAGCTCGGGGGAACACTATGGCTACACCTTC. This sequence encodes CASSSGEHYGYTF.

CDR3 sequence (DNA): TGTGCCAGCAGTGGGCCGGGACAACTAAATTCACCCCTCCACTTT. Protein sequence: CASSGPGQLNSPLHF. V and J are TRBV2 and TRBJ1-6, with a weak D call TRBD1 (6 bases). The CDR3 covers 15 residues. CDR1 SNHLY and CDR2 FYNNEI come from the germline V gene. V was trimmed by 4 bases and J by 7 bases, leaving 14 bases between them.

This clone was counted a single time. The V gene is TRBV5-1, the J gene TRBJ1-1, with a possible D match to TRBD1 (5 bases). CDR3 length equals 13 residues. V was trimmed by 1 base and J by 5 bases, leaving 9 bases between them. Germline V gene sequence: CDR1 SGHRS, CDR2 YFSETQ. The DNA for the CDR3 is TGCGCCAGCAGCTTGAATAAGGGGACTGAAGCTTTCTTT. It translates to CASSLNKGTEAFF. Combining the CDR3 with reference TRBV5-1 and TRBJ1-1 gives the whole variable domain KAGVTQTPRYLIKTRGQQVTLSCSPISGHRSVSWYQQTPGQGLQFLFEYFSETQRNKGNFPGRFSGRQFSNSRSEMNVSTLELGDSALYLCASSLNKGTEAFFGQGTRLTVV.

This chain uses TRBV29-1 with TRBJ1-1; a possible D gene is TRBD1 (5 bases). V shed 4 bases and J shed 8 bases, with 11 bases lying between them. This CDR3 is 11 amino acids long. CDR1 is SQVTM, CDR2 ANQGSEA, per germline. Here the CDR3 DNA reads TGCAGCGTTGCGGGGGAAATAGAAGCTTTCTTT. Residues: CSVAGEIEAFF.

V usage is TRBV11-3 and J usage is TRBJ2-7; D may be TRBD1 (6 bases). Trimming took off 6 bases at V and 2 bases at J, with 20 bases between the two ends. CDR3 length: 16 residues. CDR1 is SGHNT and CDR2 is YENEEA in the germline V gene. CDR3 coding DNA: TGTGCCAGCAGTATAGCCATGGACAGACTAACCTACGAGCAGTACTTC. The encoded protein is CASSIAMDRLTYEQYF.

The genes are TRBV10-3 and TRBJ2-1; a possible D gene is TRBD2 (5 bases). Germline CDR1 reads ENHRY; CDR2 reads SYGVKD. The germline V and J ends were trimmed by 5 bases and 3 bases, with 14 bases remaining between them. The CDR3 has 15 amino acids. Here the CDR3 reads CAISSNGNGYNEQFF. CDR3 in DNA: TGTGCCATCAGTTCAAACGGGAATGGCTACAATGAGCAGTTCTTC.

CDR3 nucleotides: TGCAGTGCTAGTCCTTCGCGGGGTGACTATAATTCACCCCTCCACTTT. The encoded protein is CSASPSRGDYNSPLHF. The chain couples TRBV20-1 to TRBJ1-6; D unresolved. The CDR3 extends over 16 amino acids. V shed 3 bases and J shed 3 bases, with 15 bases lying between them. Germline V CDR1 and CDR2: DFQATT, SNEGSKA (reference sequence).

The rearrangement uses TRBV7-3 and TRBJ2-3; 9 bases match TRBD2. This CDR3 comprises 15 residues. Germline CDR1 and CDR2: SGHTA and FQGTGA. The trim removed 5 bases at V and 3 bases at J, leaving 6 bases unmatched. The CDR3 sequence is CASSASLAGTDTQYF. CDR3 coding DNA: TGTGCCAGCAGCGCCAGTCTAGCGGGAACAGATACGCAGTATTTT.

V and J are TRBV6-5 and TRBJ1-2; no firm D call. Germline values: CDR1 MNHEY, CDR2 SVGAGI. The CDR3 is 14 residues long. The V end lost 4 bases, the J end lost 7 bases, and 16 bases lay between the germline ends. The CDR3 sequence is CASSSAPRWSGYTF. CDR3 bases: TGTGCCAGCAGTTCAGCTCCCCGGTGGAGTGGCTACACCTTC.

This clone has more than one count but fewer than ten. This sequence joins TRBV19 and TRBJ1-4; D remains ambiguous. The CDR3 sequence is 13 residues long. V lost 9 bases to trimming and J lost 4 bases, with 12 bases between them. Germline V gives CDR1 LNHDA, CDR2 SQIVND (reference sequence). The CDR3 reads CASSRQYNEKLFF. CDR3 in DNA: TGTGCCAGCAGTCGGCAGTATAATGAAAAACTGTTTTTT.

CDR3 residues: CASSYSKAIPYEQYF. Here the CDR3 DNA reads TGTGCCAGCAGTTACTCGAAGGCGATACCCTACGAGCAGTACTTC. The chain employs TRBV6-5 and TRBJ2-7, with no clear D. Trimming pared 0 bases from V and 2 bases from J, leaving 11 bases between. Germline CDR1 reads MNHEY; CDR2 reads SVGAGI. The CDR3 length is 15 residues.

V usage is TRBV12-5 and J usage is TRBJ2-5; no clear D gene. CDR1 and CDR2 (germline): LGHNT, FRNRAP. The CDR3 has 12 amino acids. V shed 5 bases and J shed 5 bases, with 9 bases lying between them. The CDR3 region is CASGRSGETQYF. Here the CDR3 DNA reads TGTGCTAGTGGTCGATCTGGGGAGACCCAGTACTTC.

J is TRBJ1-2 and V is TRBV6-5, with unresolved D. Trimming stripped 0 bases from V and 4 bases from J, with 12 bases between. The CDR3 has 15 amino acids. The germline CDR1 and CDR2 sequences are MNHEY and SVGAGI. CDR3 coding DNA: TGTGCCAGCAGTTACTCGTCACAACTTGGCTATGGCTACACCTTC. Encoded protein: CASSYSSQLGYGYTF.

This clone was seen once. The chain couples TRBV4-3 to TRBJ1-4, with 8 bases identical to TRBD1. Germline V gene sequence: CDR1 LGHNA, CDR2 YSLEER. Trimming took 2 bases from V and 5 from J; bases not matched to a gene: 1. The CDR3 runs to 14 residues. CDR3 coding DNA: TGCGCCAGCAGCCAAAGGACAGGGAATGAAAAACTGTTTTTT. It yields the protein CASSQRTGNEKLFF.

The chain is built from TRBV5-1 and TRBJ2-2, with D possibly matching TRBD1 (6 bases). Germline CDR1 SGHRS, CDR2 YFSETQ. The V gene lost 2 bases and the J gene lost 7 bases, with 15 bases spanning the gap. The CDR3 length is 15 residues. The CDR3 protein is CASSFLPGVGGELFF. In DNA, the CDR3 is TGCGCCAGCAGCTTCCTTCCAGGGGTGGGCGGGGAGCTGTTTTTT.